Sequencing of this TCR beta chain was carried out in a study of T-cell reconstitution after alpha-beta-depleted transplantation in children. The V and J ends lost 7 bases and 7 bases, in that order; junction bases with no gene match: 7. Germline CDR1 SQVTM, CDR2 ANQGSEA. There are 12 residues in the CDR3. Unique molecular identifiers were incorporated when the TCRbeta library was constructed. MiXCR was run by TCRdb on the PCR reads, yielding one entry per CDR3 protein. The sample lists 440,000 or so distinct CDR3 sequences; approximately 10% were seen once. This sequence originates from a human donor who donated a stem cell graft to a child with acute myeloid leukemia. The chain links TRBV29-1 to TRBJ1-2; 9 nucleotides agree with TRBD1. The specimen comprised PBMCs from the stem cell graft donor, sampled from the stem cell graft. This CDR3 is CSGGDRELGYTF. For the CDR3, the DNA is TGCAGCGGCGGGGACAGGGAACTTGGCTACACCTTC.